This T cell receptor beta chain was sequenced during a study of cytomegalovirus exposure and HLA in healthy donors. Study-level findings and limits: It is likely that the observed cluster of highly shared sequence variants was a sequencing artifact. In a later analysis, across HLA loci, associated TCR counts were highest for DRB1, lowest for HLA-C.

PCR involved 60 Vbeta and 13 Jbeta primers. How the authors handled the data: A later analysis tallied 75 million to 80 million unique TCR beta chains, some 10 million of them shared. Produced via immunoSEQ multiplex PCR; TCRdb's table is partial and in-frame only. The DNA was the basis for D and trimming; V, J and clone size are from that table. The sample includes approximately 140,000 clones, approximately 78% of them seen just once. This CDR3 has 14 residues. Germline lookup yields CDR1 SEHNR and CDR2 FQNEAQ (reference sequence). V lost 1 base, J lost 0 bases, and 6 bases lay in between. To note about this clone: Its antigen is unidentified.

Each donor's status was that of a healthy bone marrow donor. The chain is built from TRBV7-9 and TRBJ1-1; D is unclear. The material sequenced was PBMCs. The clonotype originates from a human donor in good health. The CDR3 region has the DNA TGTGCCAGCAGCTTAGGGTTAGTGAACACTGAAGCTTTCTTT. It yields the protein CASSLGLVNTEAFF.